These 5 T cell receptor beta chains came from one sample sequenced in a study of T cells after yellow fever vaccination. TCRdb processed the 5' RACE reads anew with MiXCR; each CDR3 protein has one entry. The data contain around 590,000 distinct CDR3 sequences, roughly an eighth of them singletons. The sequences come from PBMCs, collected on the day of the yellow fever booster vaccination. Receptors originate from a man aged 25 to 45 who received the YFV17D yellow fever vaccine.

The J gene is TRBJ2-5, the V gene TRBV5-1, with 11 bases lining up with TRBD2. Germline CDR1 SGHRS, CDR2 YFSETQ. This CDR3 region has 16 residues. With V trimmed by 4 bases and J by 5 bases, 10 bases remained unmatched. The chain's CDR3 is CASSPLLAGGRETQYF. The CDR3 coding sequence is TGCGCCAGCAGCCCTCTGCTAGCGGGAGGAAGGGAGACCCAGTACTTC.

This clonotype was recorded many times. In DNA, the CDR3 is TGTGCCAGCAGCGAGCAGGGGGCAGGGGAGCAGTACTTC. It encodes CASSEQGAGEQYF. This sequence joins TRBV9 and TRBJ2-7; 8 bases align to TRBD1. This CDR3 comprises 13 residues. CDR1 is SGDLS, CDR2 YYNGEE, per germline. The V and J ends lost 3 bases and 7 bases, in that order; junction bases with no gene match: 6. Drawing the rest from reference TRBV9 and TRBJ2-7, the complete variable domain is DSGVTQTPKHLITATGQRVTLRCSPRSGDLSVYWYQQSLDQGLQFLIQYYNGEERAKGNILERFSAQQFPDLHSELNLSSLELGDSALYFCASSEQGAGEQYFGPGTRLTVT.

CDR3 in amino acids: CAWTRFTEAFF. CDR3 nucleotide sequence: TGTGCCTGGACAAGGTTCACTGAAGCTTTCTTT. The chain has TRBV30 and TRBJ1-1; D remains unclear. The CDR3 extends over 11 amino acids. Trimming left V 4 bases short and J 4 bases short, with 7 bases between. In germline, CDR1 is GTSNPN, CDR2 SVGIG (reference sequence).

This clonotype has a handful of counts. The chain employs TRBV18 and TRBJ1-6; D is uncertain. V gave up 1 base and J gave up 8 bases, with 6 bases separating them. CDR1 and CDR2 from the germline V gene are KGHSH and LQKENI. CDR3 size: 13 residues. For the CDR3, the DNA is TGTGCCAGCTCACCACTGGATGATTCACCCCTCCACTTT. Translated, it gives CASSPLDDSPLHF.

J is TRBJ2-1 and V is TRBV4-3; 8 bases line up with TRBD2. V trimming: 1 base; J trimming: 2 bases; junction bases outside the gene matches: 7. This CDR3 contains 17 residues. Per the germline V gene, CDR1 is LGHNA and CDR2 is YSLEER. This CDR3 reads CASSQVLSGSPYNEQFF. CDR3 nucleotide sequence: TGCGCCAGCAGCCAAGTCCTGAGCGGGAGCCCCTACAATGAGCAGTTCTTC.